This T cell receptor (beta chain) was documented in a study of blood T cell repertoires in COVID-19. Study-wide background: Sample material is recorded as cDNA or gDNA derived from T cells, B-cell-depleted T cells, or PBMCs.

Comment on this clone: The same CDR3 arises from other DNA sequences in this sample as well.

V lost 6 bases to trimming and J lost 1 base; unmatched junction nucleotides: 4. CDR3 size: 15 residues. The germline V gene has CDR1 KGHSH and CDR2 LQKENI. Using immunoSEQ multiplex PCR, the repertoire was profiled, and TCRdb retains in-frame clones only, with some absent. The sample holds hundreds of thousands of clones, around 86% seen once. In Seattle, patients joined the study during active infection and were tracked longitudinally. The rearrangement joins TRBV18 to TRBJ2-1; 9 nucleotides match TRBD1. The specimen sequenced was peripheral blood. The TCR sequence derives from a woman between 50 and 59 years old with COVID-19, enrolled during active disease. The CDR3 region is CASSQGQGSYNEQFF. CDR3 in DNA: TGTGCCAGCTCTCAGGGACAGGGATCCTACAATGAGCAGTTCTTC.